The 9 T cell receptor beta chains reported below all come from one sample, sequenced in a study of patients and donors after allogeneic stem cell transplantation. One entry per CDR3 protein, called by TCRdb with MiXCR from the RT-PCR reads. The top ten hold under 6.5% of the sample, which has about 960,000 distinct CDR3 sequences, around 17% seen once. Sequencing was done on a sample of blood, either unsorted or a sorted T cell fraction (not recorded which). The receptors were sampled from a human donor who was either an allogeneic HSCT recipient or a stem cell or donor lymphocyte infusion donor (not recorded which). It is not recorded whose cells these are; they may come from a transplant donor.

The chain recombines TRBV5-1 with TRBJ2-7, with 8 nucleotides matching TRBD2. The V gene end was trimmed by 4 bases and the J gene end by 5 bases; junction bases not matched to a gene: 11. CDR3 size: 15 residues. CDR1 is SGHRS, CDR2 YFSETQ, per germline. The CDR3 reads CASSPSAGGRNEQYF. The CDR3 DNA sequence: TGCGCCAGCAGCCCCTCGGCGGGAGGTAGGAACGAGCAGTACTTC.

The V and J genes are TRBV7-2 and TRBJ1-1; TRBD1 might be the D (5 bases). The CDR3 is made up of 13 amino acids. V was cut by 6 bases and J by 6 bases, with 14 bases left in between. Germline V CDR1 and CDR2: SGHTA, FQGNSA. The CDR3 sequence is CASSPGPRAEAFF. CDR3 sequence (DNA): TGTGCCAGCAGTCCGGGCCCCAGGGCTGAAGCTTTCTTT. The complete variable domain, with remaining parts taken from reference TRBV7-2 and TRBJ1-1, reads GAGVSQSPSNKVTEKGKDVELRCDPISGHTALYWYRQSLGQGLEFLIYFQGNSAPDKSGLPSDRFSAERTGGSVSTLTIQRTQQEDSAVYLCASSPGPRAEAFFGQGTRLTVV.

This clonotype was detected a few times. V is TRBV7-2 and J is TRBJ1-1, with D hard to call. CDR1 is SGHTA, CDR2 FQGNSA, per germline. This CDR3 region has 14 residues. V lost 5 bases, J lost 4 bases, and 14 bases lay in between. The CDR3 coding sequence is TGTGCCAGCAGCATACAGCACCTGGGCACTGAAGCTTTCTTT. Translated: CASSIQHLGTEAFF.

Concerning this clonotype itself: One end of the junction does not line up with germline, which may come from a read error. The chain links TRBV28 to TRBJ1-1; D ambiguous. The CDR3 loop spans 14 amino acids. Germline V lookup: CDR1 MDHEN, CDR2 SYDVKM. The CDR3: CASSLSLTVAGEDF. CDR3 nucleotides: TGTGCCAGCAGTTTATCCTTAACGGTAGCAGGCGAGGACTTT.

This clonotype was seen only a few times. The chain is built from TRBV4-3 and TRBJ2-5; D remains unclear. Germline CDR1 and CDR2: LGHNA and YSLEER. V lost 2 bases and J 5 bases, leaving 12 bases between the germline ends. The CDR3 sequence is 14 residues long. The CDR3 bases are TGCGCCAGCAGCCAATGGTCCACGACGGAGACCCAGTACTTC. Its protein is CASSQWSTTETQYF.

Details on this clonotype: A read error may explain this, as a much larger clone is one base away. This CDR3 is CASSHGTGNTEAFF. The DNA for the CDR3 is TGTGCCAGCAGCCACGGGACAGGGAACACTGAAGCTTTCTTT. The chain links TRBV3-1 to TRBJ1-1, with 8 bases that match TRBD1. Looked up from germline, CDR1 is LGHDT and CDR2 is YNNKEL (reference sequence). Trimming at V came to 3 bases and at J to 1 base, leaving 1 base not matched to a gene. There are 14 residues in the CDR3.

This clonotype has just a few counts. V is TRBV29-1 and J is TRBJ2-7, with 10 bases aligning to TRBD1. There are 14 residues in the CDR3. V shed 7 bases, J shed 0 bases, and the junction held 6 bases outside the gene matches. CDR1 is SQVTM, CDR2 ANQGSEA, per germline. CDR3 DNA: TGCAGCGCTGCTGACAGGGGGCACTCCTACGAGCAGTACTTC. Amino acid sequence: CSAADRGHSYEQYF.

CDR3 sequence reads: CASSLELRGYRYEQYF. DNA of the CDR3: TGTGCCAGCAGCTTAGAGCTTCGCGGCTACCGCTACGAGCAGTACTTC. V usage is TRBV7-8 and J usage is TRBJ2-7; D gene unclear. The CDR3 sequence is 16 residues long. CDR1 and CDR2 (germline): SGHVS, FQNEAQ. Deletions cut 1 base from V and 3 bases from J, with 16 bases between.

This clonotype was detected a few times. The chain combines TRBV5-1 with TRBJ2-7; maybe TRBD1 (5 bases). The CDR3 contains 15 residues. From germline, CDR1 is SGHRS and CDR2 YFSETQ. The V end lost 3 bases, the J end lost 3 bases, and 16 bases lay between the germline ends. In DNA form, the CDR3 reads TGCGCCAGCAGCTCATCACAGGCTACCGACTACGAGCAGTACTTC. Its translation: CASSSSQATDYEQYF.